This T cell receptor beta chain is from a study of Graves' ophthalmopathy and Graves' hyperthyroidism. The TCR beta CDR3 regions underwent amplification from RNA transcripts. HTBI-primed RT-PCR formed the first round, and a multiplex PCR formed the second. From the multiplex PCR reads, TCRdb called clonotypes with MiXCR, one entry per CDR3 protein. The sample yields around 670,000 distinct CDR3 sequences, 35% to 50% seen once. Study-wide points: Blood also contained most of the expanded thyroid clonotypes above 0.001 frequency. The study's model predicted ophthalmopathy progression at 70.59% sensitivity and 72% to 85% specificity.

As for this clonotype: What it recognizes is unknown.

Having ophthalmopathy, the donors showed moderate-to-severe activity, CAS ≥3 and NOSPECS ≥4, with disease lasting under 3 months. Other autoimmune diseases, uncontrolled infections, pregnancy or lactation led to the exclusion of patients. Germline CDR1 reads SNHLY; CDR2 reads FYNNEI. V was clipped by 6 bases and J by 4 bases, with 18 bases between them. This CDR3 contains 16 residues. V and J are TRBV2 and TRBJ1-4; possibly TRBD1 for D (5 bases). The sample was peripheral blood. This receptor was obtained from an adult man with Graves' ophthalmopathy. The chain's CDR3 is CASSPGGGVDNEKLFF. CDR3 nucleotide sequence: TGTGCCAGCAGCCCGGGGGGAGGGGTCGATAATGAAAAACTGTTTTTT.